This T cell receptor (beta chain) derives from a study of T-cell reconstitution after alpha-beta-depleted transplantation in children. This sample's TCRbeta library carried unique molecular identifier barcodes. TCRdb re-called the PCR reads with MiXCR, one entry per CDR3 protein. The table has approximately 350,000 distinct CDR3 sequences, approximately 12% seen once; the top ten hold about 3.9%. Per the germline V gene, CDR1 is SGHTA and CDR2 is FQGNSA. The CDR3 has 15 residues. V lost 3 bases and J 6 bases, leaving 17 bases between the germline ends. The sequencing used PBMCs, collected from the stem cell graft. This receptor was identified in a human donor who donated a stem cell graft to a child with Fanconi anemia. The chain couples TRBV7-2 to TRBJ1-2, with D possibly being TRBD1 (6 bases). CDR3 sequence: CASSFDRSSVDGYTF. The CDR3 region has the DNA TGTGCCAGCAGCTTCGACAGGTCAAGTGTCGATGGCTACACCTTC.